The 15 T cell receptor beta chains given below trace back to one sample, sequenced in a study of cytomegalovirus exposure and HLA in healthy donors. Researchers ran the PCR with 60 Vbeta and 13 Jbeta primers. Clones were read by immunoSEQ multiplex PCR, and TCRdb kept only the in-frame ones, dropping some. Among a few hundred thousand clones listed, approximately 82% were seen once. The sample comprised PBMCs. The receptors here all came from a woman aged 40 to 55 in good health and CMV-seronegative.

V and J are TRBV5-1 and TRBJ2-5, with D possibly matching TRBD1 (8 bases). With the DNA end fitting TRBJ2-7 better, the J assignment may be wrong. The CDR3 length is 14 residues. Germline V gene lookup returns CDR1 SGHRS and CDR2 YFSETQ. CDR3: CASSLVTGEGEQYF. In DNA form, the CDR3 reads TGCGCCAGCAGCTTGGTGACAGGGGAGGGCGAGCAGTACTTC.

The chain employs TRBV2 and TRBJ1-1; the D gene is possibly TRBD1 (5 bases). CDR3 length equals 11 residues. V was pared by 6 bases and J by 10 bases, with 12 bases between. CDR1 is SNHLY and CDR2 is FYNNEI in the germline V gene. In DNA, the CDR3 is TGTGCCAGCAGACAGGAAATTGGAGCTTTCTTT. As protein: CASRQEIGAFF.

The table lists this clone with a count of one. The J gene is TRBJ2-2, the V gene TRBV5-4, with 11 bases that match TRBD1. The CDR3 extends over 17 amino acids. Germline V gives CDR1 SGHNT, CDR2 YYREEE (reference sequence). V shed 4 bases, J shed 5 bases, and the junction held 10 bases outside the gene matches. CDR3 amino acids: CASSPAPGTGGTGELFF. The CDR3 nucleotides are TGTGCCAGCAGCCCCGCCCCCGGGACAGGGGGAACCGGGGAGCTGTTTTTT.

The chain joins TRBV29-1 to TRBJ2-1; 13 bases line up with TRBD2. In germline, CDR1 is SQVTM, CDR2 ANQGSEA. The V segment lost 6 bases and the J segment 9 bases; nucleotides outside the gene matches: 8. The CDR3 has 14 residues. This CDR3 is CSVRLAGGPAEQFF. CDR3 sequence (DNA): TGCAGCGTCCGACTAGCGGGGGGCCCGGCTGAGCAGTTCTTC.

CDR3 amino acids: CASSPAGGPGNTIYF. CDR3 in DNA: TGTGCCAGCAGCCCTGCGGGGGGTCCAGGAAACACCATATATTTT. This chain links TRBV7-3 with TRBJ1-3; possible D gene TRBD1, 5 bases. The CDR3 consists of 15 residues. V lost 5 bases and J 4 bases, leaving 15 bases between the germline ends. In germline, CDR1 is SGHTA, CDR2 FQGTGA.

This clone was recorded only once. CDR3 DNA sequence: TGTGCCAGCAGCTTGATGGGGGGCCAAGAGACCCAGTACTTC. Protein: CASSLMGGQETQYF. This chain connects TRBV7-6 to TRBJ2-5; D is perhaps TRBD2 (6 bases). The CDR3 covers 14 residues. Germline V CDR1 and CDR2: SGHVS, FNYEAQ. Trimming took 3 bases from V and 1 from J, leaving 9 bases between them.

The rearrangement links TRBV2 to TRBJ2-7, with TRBD1 matching 10 bases. Germline values: CDR1 SNHLY, CDR2 FYNNEI. The CDR3 is made up of 14 amino acids. V dropped 4 bases and J dropped 2; count of bases not matched to a gene: 2. CDR3 DNA sequence: TGTGCCAGCAGTGCGACAGGGGGCCCCTACGAGCAGTACTTC. Translation gives CASSATGGPYEQYF. Variable domain in full (rest from reference TRBV2 and TRBJ2-7): EPEVTQTPSHQVTQMGQEVILRCVPISNHLYFYWYRQILGQKVEFLVSFYNNEISEKSEIFDDQFSVERPDGSNFTLKIRSTKLEDSAMYFCASSATGGPYEQYFGPGTRLTVT.

This clone occurred a few times. The chain combines TRBV7-9 with TRBJ2-1; D gene unclear. Germline lookup yields CDR1 SEHNR and CDR2 FQNEAQ (reference sequence). The CDR3 consists of 12 residues. V lost 0 bases to trimming and J lost 10 bases, with 7 bases between them. The CDR3 spells CASSLAATEQFF. The CDR3 DNA sequence: TGTGCCAGCAGCTTAGCTGCGACAGAGCAGTTCTTC. Based on the CDR3 plus reference TRBV7-9 and TRBJ2-1, the full variable domain is DTGVSQNPRHKITKRGQNVTFRCDPISEHNRLYWYRQTLGQGPEFLTYFQNEAQLEKSRLLSDRFSAERPKGSFSTLEIQRTEQGDSAMYLCASSLAATEQFFGPGTRLTVL.

This chain joins TRBV7-9 and TRBJ1-2; TRBD1 might be the D (5 bases). V was clipped by 4 bases and J by 8 bases, with 14 bases between them. Germline lookup yields CDR1 SEHNR and CDR2 FQNEAQ (reference sequence). CDR3 size: 13 residues. The CDR3: CASSSTSGDGYTF. The DNA for the CDR3 is TGTGCCAGCAGCTCCACGTCGGGGGACGGCTACACCTTC.

This chain connects TRBV19 to TRBJ2-2, with 8 bases matching TRBD2. Germline V lookup: CDR1 LNHDA, CDR2 SQIVND (reference sequence). Unmatched junction bases numbered 6, after V lost 5 bases and J lost 4 bases. The CDR3 extends over 15 amino acids. CDR3 loop: CASSFGGAGTGELFF. The CDR3 nucleotides read TGTGCCAGTAGTTTCGGGGGGGCCGGCACCGGGGAGCTGTTTTTT.

V is TRBV19 and J is TRBJ1-5; no clear D. This CDR3 spans 14 amino acids. V was cut by 7 bases and J by 5 bases, with 15 bases left in between. Germline V CDR1 and CDR2: LNHDA, SQIVND (reference sequence). The CDR3 reads CASNGGVGDQPQHF. CDR3 coding DNA: TGTGCCAGTAATGGTGGTGTCGGGGATCAGCCCCAGCATTTT.

V usage is TRBV9 and J usage is TRBJ1-5; D is unclear. The CDR3 sequence is 14 residues long. Deletions cut 0 bases from V and 2 bases from J, with 6 bases between. Germline-derived CDR1 and CDR2 are SGDLS and YYNGEE. The CDR3 region is CASSVDRGNQPQHF. The CDR3 DNA follows: TGTGCCAGCAGCGTAGATCGGGGCAATCAGCCCCAGCATTTT.

The chain recombines TRBV4-3 with TRBJ2-2; the match to TRBD2 covers 7 bases. CDR1 LGHNA and CDR2 YSLEER come from the germline V gene. V was clipped by 3 bases and J by 3 bases; unmatched bases: 7. This CDR3 is 16 amino acids long. CDR3 in DNA: TGCGCCAGCAGCCACCACGGGGGGACGGACACCGGGGAGCTGTTTTTT. Amino acid sequence: CASSHHGGTDTGELFF.

V is TRBV30 and J is TRBJ2-5; perhaps TRBD1 as D (5 bases). The DNA end lines up better with TRBJ2-7; the J call may be wrong. There are 14 residues in the CDR3. In germline, CDR1 is GTSNPN, CDR2 SVGIG (reference sequence). The CDR3 spells CAWSTQVSSYEQYF. The DNA of the CDR3 is TGTGCCTGGAGTACACAGGTGAGCTCCTACGAGCAGTACTTC.

This chain connects TRBV15 to TRBJ1-2; D not resolved. The CDR3 totals 13 residues. The germline CDR1 and CDR2 sequences are LNHNV and YYDKDF (reference sequence). The germline V and J ends were trimmed by 1 base and 4 bases, with 7 bases remaining between them. DNA for the CDR3: TGTGCCACCAGCAGAGGTTCGGGCTATGGCTACACCTTC. As protein: CATSRGSGYGYTF.